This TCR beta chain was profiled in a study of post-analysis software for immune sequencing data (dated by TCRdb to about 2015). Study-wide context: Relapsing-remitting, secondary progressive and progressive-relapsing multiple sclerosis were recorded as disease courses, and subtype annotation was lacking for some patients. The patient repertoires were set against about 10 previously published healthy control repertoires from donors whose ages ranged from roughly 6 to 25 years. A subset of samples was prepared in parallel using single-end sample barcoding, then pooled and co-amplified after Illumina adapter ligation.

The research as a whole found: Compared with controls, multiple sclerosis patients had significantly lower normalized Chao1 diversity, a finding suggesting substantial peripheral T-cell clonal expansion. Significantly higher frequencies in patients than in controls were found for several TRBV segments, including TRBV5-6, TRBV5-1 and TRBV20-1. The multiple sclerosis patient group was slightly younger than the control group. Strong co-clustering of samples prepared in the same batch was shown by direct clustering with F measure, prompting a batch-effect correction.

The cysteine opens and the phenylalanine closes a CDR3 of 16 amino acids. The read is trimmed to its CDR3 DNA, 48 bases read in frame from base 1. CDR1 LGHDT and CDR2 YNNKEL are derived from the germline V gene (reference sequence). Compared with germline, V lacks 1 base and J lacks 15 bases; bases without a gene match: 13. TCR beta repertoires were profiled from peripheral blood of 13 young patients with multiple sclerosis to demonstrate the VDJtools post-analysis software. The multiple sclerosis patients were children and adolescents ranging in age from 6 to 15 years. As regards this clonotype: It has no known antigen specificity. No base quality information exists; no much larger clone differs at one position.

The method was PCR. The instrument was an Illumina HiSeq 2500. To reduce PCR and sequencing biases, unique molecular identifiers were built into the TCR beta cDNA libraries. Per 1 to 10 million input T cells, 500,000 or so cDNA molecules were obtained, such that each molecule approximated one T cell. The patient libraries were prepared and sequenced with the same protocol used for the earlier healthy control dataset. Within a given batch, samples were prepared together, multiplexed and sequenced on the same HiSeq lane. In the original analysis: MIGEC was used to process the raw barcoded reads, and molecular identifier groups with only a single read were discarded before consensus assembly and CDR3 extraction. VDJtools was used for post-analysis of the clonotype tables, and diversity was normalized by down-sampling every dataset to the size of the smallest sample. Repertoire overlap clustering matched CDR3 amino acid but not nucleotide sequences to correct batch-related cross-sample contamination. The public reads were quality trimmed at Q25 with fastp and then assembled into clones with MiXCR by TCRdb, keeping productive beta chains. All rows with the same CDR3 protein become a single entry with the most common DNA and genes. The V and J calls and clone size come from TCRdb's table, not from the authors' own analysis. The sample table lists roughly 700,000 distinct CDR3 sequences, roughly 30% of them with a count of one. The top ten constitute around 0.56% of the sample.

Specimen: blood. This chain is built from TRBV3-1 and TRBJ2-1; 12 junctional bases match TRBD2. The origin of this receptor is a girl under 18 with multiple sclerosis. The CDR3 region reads CASSQGFGLAGGSPFF. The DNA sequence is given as TGTGCCAGCAGCCAAGGGTTTGGGCTAGCGGGAGGGTCCCCGTTCTTC.